The 9 T cell receptor beta chains reported below all come from one sample, sequenced in a study of early T cells in non-severe SARS-CoV-2 infection. Using its own MiXCR run on the 5' RACE reads, TCRdb lists one record per CDR3 protein. The top ten clones hold under 8% of a sample with 70,000 to 85,000 distinct CDR3 sequences, more than 4% of them seen once. The specimen comprised whole blood, sampled at baseline. These receptors all come from an adult who was a healthcare worker with PCR-confirmed SARS-CoV-2 infection or an uninfected control (not recorded which).

This clonotype was seen repeatedly, ten times or more. CDR3 residues: CASSQAETDSYEQYF. CDR3 DNA: TGCGCCAGCAGCCAAGCCGAGACAGACTCCTACGAGCAGTACTTC. This chain uses TRBV4-1 with TRBJ2-7; the D gene is possibly TRBD1 (5 bases). CDR1 and CDR2 (germline): MGHRA, YSYEKL. CDR3 length: 15 amino acids. Between the trimmed V and J ends, which lost 1 base and 0 bases, there was a span of 10 bases.

The V gene is TRBV29-1, the J gene TRBJ2-6; 7 positions agree with TRBD1. With V trimmed by 2 bases and J by 0 bases, 1 base remained unmatched. Germline CDR1 SQVTM, CDR2 ANQGSEA. The CDR3 has 15 amino acids. The CDR3 DNA follows: TGCAGCGTTGAAAGGGACAGCTCTGGGGCCAACGTCCTGACTTTC. Protein product: CSVERDSSGANVLTF.

This clonotype was seen ten or more times. V gene TRBV12-3 or TRBV12-4 combines with J gene TRBJ1-5; 8 nucleotides agree with TRBD1. With 1 base clipped from V and 7 bases from J, the junction kept 3 bases outside the gene matches. The CDR3 is 14 residues long. CDR3 region: CASSLGGQGQPQHF. As DNA, the CDR3 is TGTGCCAGCAGTTTAGGCGGACAGGGACAGCCCCAGCATTTT.

This clonotype was found many times. The V call is TRBV29-1, the J call TRBJ2-2; TRBD2 aligns across 11 bases. Trimming at V came to 7 bases and at J to 3 bases, leaving 1 base not matched to a gene. Germline V gene lookup returns CDR1 SQVTM and CDR2 ANQGSEA. CDR3 length equals 13 residues. CDR3 DNA sequence: TGCAGCGGGGGACTAGCGGACACCGGGGAGCTGTTTTTT. Encoded protein: CSGGLADTGELFF.

In its sample, this clonotype was seen many times. The CDR3 is CASSVGGVISYEQYF. CDR3 DNA: TGTGCCAGCAGCGTAGGGGGGGTAATCAGCTACGAGCAGTACTTC. The chain recombines TRBV28 with TRBJ2-7; tentative D call: TRBD2 (7 bases). The V and J ends lost 6 bases and 3 bases respectively, with 18 bases between them. CDR3 size: 15 residues. Per germline, CDR1 MDHEN and CDR2 SYDVKM. The full variable domain, completed using reference TRBV28 and TRBJ2-7, is DVKVTQSSRYLVKRTGEKVFLECVQDMDHENMFWYRQDPGLGLRLIYFSYDVKMKEKGDIPEGYSVSREKKERFSLILESASTNQTSMYLCASSVGGVISYEQYFGPGTRLTVT.

Only a few counts were recorded for this clonotype. Here the CDR3 reads CASSFTSPYEQYF. CDR3 DNA sequence: TGCGCCAGCAGCTTCACTAGTCCCTACGAGCAGTACTTC. The chain employs TRBV5-1 and TRBJ2-7; D may be TRBD2 (5 bases). This CDR3 has 13 amino acids. The germline V gene has CDR1 SGHRS and CDR2 YFSETQ. V lost 2 bases and J lost 2, with 8 bases in between. Combining the CDR3 with reference TRBV5-1 and TRBJ2-7 gives the whole variable domain KAGVTQTPRYLIKTRGQQVTLSCSPISGHRSVSWYQQTPGQGLQFLFEYFSETQRNKGNFPGRFSGRQFSNSRSEMNVSTLELGDSALYLCASSFTSPYEQYFGPGTRLTVT.

This clonotype was counted only a few times. This chain uses TRBV20-1 with TRBJ2-1; 9 positions agree with TRBD1. The CDR3 extends over 19 amino acids. The V and J ends lost 2 bases and 0 bases, in that order; junction bases with no gene match: 14. Germline-derived CDR1 and CDR2 are DFQATT and SNEGSKA (reference sequence). The CDR3, as DNA: TGCAGTGCTAGATCCCGGACAGGGGCGCTTCTTAGCTCCTACAATGAGCAGTTCTTC. It specifies CSARSRTGALLSSYNEQFF.

This clonotype has at least ten counts. The chain is built from TRBV20-1 and TRBJ2-6; D uncertain. CDR3 length equals 20 residues. Germline V gene data show CDR1 as DFQATT and CDR2 as SNEGSKA (reference sequence). With 2 bases removed from V and 4 bases from J, the gap between germline ends came to 27 bases. The CDR3 region has the DNA TGCAGTGCTAGATGGCGACGCCATCTCTCATCCAAGCCCGGGGCCAACGTCCTGACTTTC. It encodes CSARWRRHLSSKPGANVLTF.

This clonotype was detected many times. V gene TRBV11-2 combines with J gene TRBJ2-1, with 16 bases aligning to TRBD2. V shed 1 base and J 2 bases; nucleotides not matched to a gene: 5. This CDR3 is 19 amino acids long. Germline V gene data show CDR1 as SGHAT and CDR2 as FQNNGV. In nucleotides, the CDR3 is TGTGCCAGCAGCTTAGTAGGGACTAGCGGGAGGGCCGCCTACAATGAGCAGTTCTTC. It codes for CASSLVGTSGRAAYNEQFF.